The T cell receptor beta chain under discussion was sequenced for a study of blood T cell repertoires in COVID-19 (TCRdb year 2020). Describing the broader study: Samples covering the acute and convalescent phases of COVID-19 were provided by collaborators in the United States, Italy and Spain. The material from the prospective study consisted of cDNA or gDNA derived from T cells, B-cell-depleted T cells, or PBMCs. Nearly every sample came with metadata listing a de-identified subject ID, COVID-19 status, age in years and sex. The samples were drawn from two sources: the first 160 participants of the ongoing ImmuneRACE study, and over 950 subjects contributed by 6 global collaborators. Deeply sampled blood TCRbeta repertoires from subjects exposed to, actively infected with, or recovered from COVID-19 were included in the dataset. A freely available public database, intended as a resource for researchers studying the immune response to SARS-CoV-2, is where the repertoires were released. Where available, HLA class I and class II types were obtained from metadata supplied by the sample provider rather than from assay-based typing. The paper's findings and limits, for the study overall: The quantity of clinical and demographic metadata differed by source and by participant and was supplied without curation.

Each collaborating institution followed its own protocols to collect whole blood in K2EDTA tubes. For TCRbeta analysis, collaborator samples were shipped as frozen whole blood, as isolated PBMCs, or as DNA extracted from either sample type. Only one count was recorded for this clone. Its antigen is still unknown. Base qualities are missing; no much larger clone stands one base away. The germline V gene gives CDR1 as SGHDN and CDR2 as FVKESK. The germline V end is reduced by 4 bases and the J end by 8 bases; junction bases left unmatched: 5. The CDR3 spans 15 residues, from the cysteine through the phenylalanine. The retained sequence is limited to the CDR3, 45 bases, with the frame set at the first base. TCRbeta CDR3 regions were amplified from genomic DNA using the immunoSEQ Assay, a bias-controlled multiplex PCR. The authors processed their data as follows. The number of nucleated cells in each sample was estimated from the amplification of reference gene primers within the assay. Sequence reads were collapsed and filtered to measure the absolute abundance of every unique TCRbeta CDR3 rearrangement. For each sample, productive Simpson clonality was calculated as the square root of Simpson's diversity index across productive rearrangements. Here the immuneACCESS table is served through TCRdb, limited to in-frame sequences with V and J called. Missing clones are a known gap in these copies; in checked studies unresolved V genes cover under half, and the rest lacks a known reason. That table is the source of V, J and clone size, and D and trimming were worked out from the DNA. The sample table holds tens of thousands of clones, of which around 85% were seen once. The ten largest clones represent roughly 18% of the sample.

Sequencing was carried out using peripheral blood. The source of this sequence is a man in his fifties or sixties with acute or convalescent COVID-19. The chain couples TRBV14 to TRBJ2-1, with TRBD2 matching 13 junction bases. Here the CDR3 is given as CASSRTSGSPDEQFF. The DNA sequence follows: TGTGCCAGCAGCCGGACTAGCGGGAGTCCCGATGAGCAGTTCTTC.